What follows is one T cell receptor (beta chain) and its context. This beta chain represents an off-target read in a library built for alpha chains; its size is of limited meaning. The data were obtained in a study of spatial heterogeneity in lung cancer. Study context: The study observed each unique TCR and UMI combination more than ten times on average in raw reads.

Time point described: sample taken at primary tumor resection. Whole RNA obtained from tumor, nontumor lung or frozen PBMC underwent sequencing without sorting. The donors were more than 70 patients with non-small cell lung cancer that was early-stage and untreated. Carried by each TCR cDNA molecule was a unique molecular identifier. TCRdb re-analysed the 5' RACE reads in MiXCR, keeping a single row per CDR3 protein. The sample lists roughly 5,100 distinct CDR3 sequences, almost 35% occurring once. Trimming pared 6 bases from V and 4 bases from J, leaving 19 bases between. The CDR3 sequence is 15 residues long. CDR1 and CDR2 from the germline V gene are MNHEY and SVGAGI.

This rearrangement joins TRBV6-5 to TRBJ2-7; TRBD1 might be the D (6 bases). Sequencing used PBMCs, obtained at surgery. The origin of this receptor is a female donor with early-stage non-small cell lung cancer. The CDR3 region is CASSLTGTAGYEQYF. CDR3 DNA sequence: TGTGCCAGCAGCCTGACAGGTACAGCAGGGTACGAGCAGTACTTC.